This T cell receptor (beta chain) was identified during a study of shared clonotypes between healthy human individuals. Only in-frame clones appear in the TCRdb table, and some are missing; sequencing was by immunoSEQ multiplex PCR. Among millions of clones, 85% to 95% were seen once, and the ten largest hold roughly 0.14%. Sequenced: naive CD4+ T cells sorted from blood. Subset in this sample: CD45RA+ positively selected. This sequence originates from a man aged 18-30 years in good health.

The CDR3 DNA reads TGCGCCAGCAGCTTAGATCGGACGGGCACTAACTATGGCTACACCTTC. It translates to CASSLDRTGTNYGYTF. The rearrangement joins TRBV5-1 to TRBJ1-2; D uncertain. The V gene lost 2 bases and the J gene lost 0 bases, with 14 bases spanning the gap. Germline loops: CDR1 SGHRS, CDR2 YFSETQ. The CDR3 is 16 amino acids.